This passage covers 12 T cell receptor beta chains from one sample sequenced in a study of T-cell reconstitution after alpha-beta-depleted transplantation in children. The library targeted TCRbeta and was prepared with unique molecular identifiers. One entry per CDR3 protein, called by TCRdb with MiXCR from the PCR reads. The sample includes around 50,000 distinct CDR3 sequences, around 56% seen only once; the top ten take 35% to 45%. Sequenced material: peripheral blood, taken before TCRalphabeta/CD19-depleted stem cell transplant. Receptors originate from a boy in the first two years of life with SCID, due to receive a stem cell transplant.

This chain links TRBV13 with TRBJ2-1, with 14 bases that match TRBD2. Germline assignment: CDR1 PRHDT and CDR2 FYEKMQ (reference sequence). V was clipped by 5 bases and J by 0 bases; unmatched bases: 6. CDR3 length: 18 residues. The CDR3 reads CASSPGLAGGSSYNEQFF. The CDR3 region has the DNA TGTGCCAGCAGCCCTGGACTAGCGGGGGGAAGCTCCTACAATGAGCAGTTCTTC.

This chain links TRBV15 with TRBJ2-1, with D tentatively TRBD2 (7 bases). Trimming pared 8 bases from V and 4 bases from J, leaving 12 bases between. There are 13 residues in the CDR3. Germline CDR1 LNHNV, CDR2 YYDKDF (reference sequence). The CDR3 bases are TGTGCCACCGAGGGGGGGAATTACAATGAGCAGTTCTTC. Its translation: CATEGGNYNEQFF. Full variable domain (remainder filled in from reference TRBV15 and TRBJ2-1): DAMVIQNPRYQVTQFGKPVTLSCSQTLNHNVMYWYQQKSSQAPKLLFHYYDKDFNNEADTPDNFQSRRPNTSFCFLDIRSPGLGDTAMYLCATEGGNYNEQFFGPGTRLTVL.

Comments on this clonotype: Relative to the germline gene, one junction end is altered; a read error may explain this. The chain links TRBV7-2 to TRBJ1-5, with D hard to call. Germline CDR1 SGHTA, CDR2 FQGNSA. This CDR3 has 13 amino acids. DNA for the CDR3: TGTGTCAGCAGCTTAGGTGTCAATCAGCCCCAGCATTTT. This sequence encodes CVSSLGVNQPQHF.

The rearrangement links TRBV20-1 to TRBJ1-3; D is unresolved. Trimming took off 0 bases at V and 0 bases at J, with 15 bases between the two ends. Germline values: CDR1 DFQATT, CDR2 SNEGSKA (reference sequence). This CDR3 comprises 17 residues. The CDR3 region has the DNA TGCAGTGCTAGAGATCAGTTTAGTGATAGCTCTGGAAACACCATATATTTT. Translating it yields CSARDQFSDSSGNTIYF.

The V gene is TRBV11-2, the J gene TRBJ1-1, with a possible D match to TRBD1 (5 bases). Deletions cut 2 bases from V and 5 bases from J, with 9 bases between. The germline CDR1 and CDR2 sequences are SGHAT and FQNNGV. The CDR3 is 13 amino acids. CDR3 protein: CASSLSGRTEAFF. Written as DNA, the CDR3 is TGTGCCAGCAGCTTATCAGGGAGGACTGAAGCTTTCTTT.

This clonotype rates as medium-sized. V is TRBV9 and J is TRBJ1-1; 8 bases are a match to TRBD1. The germline CDR1 and CDR2 sequences are SGDLS and YYNGEE. J gave up 8 bases and V 4 bases, and 10 bases lay outside the gene matches. This CDR3 region has 14 residues. The CDR3 DNA is TGTGCCAGCAGCCCATCCCCGGACAGGGCGGAAGCTTTCTTT. Translation: CASSPSPDRAEAFF.

The chain combines TRBV20-1 with TRBJ2-3; 9 bases fit TRBD2. CDR1 and CDR2 (germline): DFQATT, SNEGSKA (reference sequence). The J segment lost 1 base and the V segment lost 6 bases, leaving 8 bases of the junction unmatched. This CDR3 is 15 amino acids long. The CDR3 loop is CSAPWASGGTDTQYF. Here the CDR3 DNA reads TGCAGTGCCCCATGGGCTAGCGGGGGCACAGATACGCAGTATTTT.

In its sample, this clonotype was seen once. The chain joins TRBV24-1 to TRBJ2-3; D is tentatively TRBD1 or TRBD2 (5 bases each). Trimming removed 7 bases at V and 4 bases at J, with 14 bases between. This CDR3 has 14 residues. CDR1 is KGHDR and CDR2 is SFDVKD in the germline V gene. This CDR3 reads CATSEGRVADTQYF. For the CDR3, the DNA is TGTGCCACCAGCGAGGGACGTGTGGCAGATACGCAGTATTTT.

This clonotype is a singleton in its sample. The chain recombines TRBV29-1 with TRBJ1-1; no reliable D call. The CDR3 consists of 11 residues. V was clipped by 6 bases and J by 6 bases, with 11 bases between them. Germline CDR1 is SQVTM and CDR2 is ANQGSEA. The CDR3 loop is CSVPLGAEAFF. The CDR3 DNA follows: TGCAGCGTGCCCCTTGGGGCTGAAGCTTTCTTT.

This chain connects TRBV7-2 to TRBJ2-7; tentative D call: TRBD2 (6 bases). Germline CDR1 reads SGHTA; CDR2 reads FQGNSA. The ends were cut back, 5 bases at V and 2 bases at J, with 16 bases in the middle. The CDR3 has 15 residues. The CDR3 nucleotides read TGTGCCAGCAGCGCCACCACGGGACTCGCCTACGAGCAGTACTTC. Translation: CASSATTGLAYEQYF.

The V gene is TRBV5-1, the J gene TRBJ1-1; D uncertain. This CDR3 contains 13 residues. Between the trimmed V and J ends, which lost 0 bases and 5 bases, there was a span of 8 bases. Germline CDR1 reads SGHRS; CDR2 reads YFSETQ. The CDR3 coding sequence is TGCGCCAGCAGCTTGGAAGGGAGGACTGAAGCTTTCTTT. It is translated as CASSLEGRTEAFF.

V usage is TRBV6-2 or TRBV6-3 and J usage is TRBJ2-7, with TRBD2 matching 12 bases. The CDR3 is made up of 16 amino acids. V dropped 6 bases and J dropped 5; count of bases not matched to a gene: 11. CDR1 MNHEY and CDR2 SVGEGT come from the germline V gene. CDR3 sequence: CASRPPGLAGVHEQYF. The CDR3 DNA reads TGTGCCAGCAGACCCCCGGGACTAGCGGGCGTACACGAGCAGTACTTC.